The rows below give T cell receptor beta chains drawn from one sample of a study of blood T cell repertoires in COVID-19. TCRdb keeps only in-frame clones here, not all; method: immunoSEQ multiplex PCR. This sample carries 180,000 or so clones, roughly 90% of them seen once, and the ten largest clones take roughly 0.77%. The material sequenced was PBMCs or T cells enriched from blood (not recorded which). These receptors came from a young woman who had recovered from COVID-19. The CDR3 runs from the conserved cysteine through the conserved F or W. The D gene is left open where the match is weak. Some rows have no size entry. The others give once, few or many, or a class for an expanded clone.

v_gene	j_gene	abundance	d_gene	CDR3aa	CDR3nt
TRBV3-1/TRBV3-2	TRBJ2-7	once	TRBD2	CASSPRLAGESYEQYF	TGTGCCAGCAGCCCACGACTAGCGGGTGAGTCCTACGAGCAGTACTTC
TRBV3-1/TRBV3-2	TRBJ2-4	NA	TRBD1	CASSQAVRGQPDF	TGTGCCAGCAGCCAAGCCGTTAGGGGACAGCCGGACTTC
TRBV4-1	TRBJ2-1	NA	NA	CASSQEPLAGQRSYNEQFF	TGCGCCAGCAGCCAAGAACCCCTCGCGGGGCAAAGGTCCTACAATGAGCAGTTCTTC
TRBV5-5	TRBJ2-5	NA	NA	CASTVGRDFFIETQYF	TGTGCCAGCACCGTAGGCCGGGATTTTTTCATAGAGACCCAGTACTTC
TRBV27	TRBJ2-1	NA	TRBD1	CASSTRQGVSYNEQFF	TGTGCCAGCAGTACGCGACAGGGAGTCTCCTACAATGAGCAGTTCTTC
TRBV6-2/TRBV6-3	TRBJ1-6	NA	TRBD1	CASTPDRADSPLHF	TGTGCCAGCACCCCGGACAGGGCGGATTCACCCCTCCACTTT
TRBV19	TRBJ2-3	NA	NA	CASSIQARLTDTQYF	TGTGCCAGTAGTATACAGGCCCGCCTCACAGATACGCAGTATTTT
TRBV24-1	TRBJ2-1	NA	NA	CATSDWRDSNNEQFF	TGTGCCACCAGTGATTGGCGGGACAGCAACAATGAGCAGTTCTTC
TRBV1	TRBJ2-3	NA	NA	CTSSQDGAVCTDTQYF	TGCACCAGCAGCCAAGATGGGGCGGTGTGCACAGATACGCAGTATTTT
TRBV7-9	TRBJ2-3	NA	NA	CASRAARTDTQYF	TGTGCCAGCAGAGCAGCGCGTACAGATACGCAGTATTTT
TRBV14	TRBJ2-7	NA	NA	CASSPSMDREYEQYF	TGTGCCAGCAGCCCGTCGATGGATAGGGAGTACGAGCAGTACTTC
TRBV4-1	TRBJ2-5	NA	TRBD1	CASSRRQGETQYF	TGCGCCAGCAGCCGGCGACAGGGCGAGACCCAGTACTTC
TRBV11-2	TRBJ1-6	NA	TRBD1	CASSLDRWSDSPLHF	TGTGCCAGCAGCTTGGACAGGTGGTCGGATTCACCCCTCCACTTT
TRBV19	TRBJ2-7	NA	TRBD2	CASSSPRTSGGYEQYF	TGTGCCAGTAGTTCTCCTAGGACTAGCGGAGGCTACGAGCAGTACTTC
TRBV24-1	TRBJ2-7	NA	TRBD1	CATSPRTGNYEQYF	TGTGCCACCAGTCCTCGGACAGGGAACTACGAGCAGTACTTC
TRBV27	TRBJ2-7	NA	TRBD1	CASSLGTGYYEQYF	TGTGCCAGCAGTTTAGGGACAGGGTACTACGAGCAGTACTTC
TRBV6-5	TRBJ2-7	NA	TRBD2	CASSASGYEQYF	TGTGCCAGCAGCGCTAGCGGGTACGAGCAGTACTTC
TRBV25-1	TRBJ1-4	NA	NA	CASSDRVGEKLFF	TGTGCCAGCAGTGACAGGGTGGGGGAAAAACTGTTTTTT
TRBV6-5	TRBJ2-1	NA	TRBD2	CASGPIAGAWNEQFF	TGTGCCAGCGGTCCTATAGCGGGAGCGTGGAATGAGCAGTTCTTC
TRBV29-1	TRBJ2-7	NA	NA	CSAERGTGSNEQYF	TGCAGCGCGGAGCGGGGGACAGGGTCCAACGAGCAGTACTTC
TRBV6-5	TRBJ2-3	NA	NA	CASSRGLTSDTQYF	TGTGCCAGCAGTAGGGGGTTAACTTCAGATACGCAGTATTTT
TRBV27	TRBJ2-7	NA	TRBD2	CASRIISGSSEQYF	TGTGCCAGCAGGATAATAAGCGGGAGTAGCGAGCAGTACTTC
TRBV30	TRBJ1-2	NA	NA	CAWGVSSRGYTF	TGTGCCTGGGGGGTTTCTTCGAGGGGCTACACCTTC
TRBV6-5	TRBJ1-5	once	NA	CASSYSRAGDNQPQHF	TGTGCCAGCAGTTACTCGAGAGCAGGGGATAATCAGCCCCAGCATTTT
TRBV4-2	TRBJ2-1	NA	TRBD2	CASSQGEGGPSDEQFF	TGTGCCAGCAGCCAAGGGGAGGGAGGGCCTTCCGATGAGCAGTTCTTC
TRBV7-9	TRBJ2-7	NA	TRBD2	CASSLFSGDYEQYF	TGTGCCAGCAGCTTATTTAGCGGGGACTACGAGCAGTACTTC
TRBV5-1	TRBJ2-4	NA	NA	CASSSLARKLAKNIQYF	TGCGCCAGCAGCTCCCTAGCGCGTAAACTAGCCAAAAACATTCAGTACTTC
TRBV27	TRBJ1-5	NA	NA	CASRSFGGNQPQHF	TGTGCCAGCAGATCTTTCGGGGGCAATCAGCCCCAGCATTTT
TRBV6-5	TRBJ1-1	NA	NA	CASSYSTGVEGTEAFF	TGTGCCAGCAGTTACAGCACAGGAGTGGAGGGCACTGAAGCTTTCTTT
TRBV28	TRBJ1-5	NA	TRBD1	CASRRDRVIFRQPQHF	TGTGCCAGCAGGAGGGACAGGGTGATATTTCGTCAGCCCCAGCATTTT
TRBV19	TRBJ2-1	NA	TRBD2	CASSKPGLAGGDEQFF	TGTGCCAGTAGTAAGCCCGGACTAGCGGGAGGGGATGAGCAGTTCTTC
TRBV7-2	TRBJ2-3	once	TRBD2	CASSLGQIGLAGPLRTQYF	TGTGCCAGCAGCTTAGGGCAAATCGGACTAGCGGGACCCCTCCGGACGCAGTATTTT
TRBV29-1	TRBJ2-7	NA	TRBD2	CSARTSEPYEQYF	TGCAGCGCTAGGACTAGCGAGCCCTACGAGCAGTACTTC
TRBV7-2	TRBJ2-7	few	TRBD2	CASSSPRRREPYEQYF	TGTGCCAGCAGCTCCCCCCGGCGGCGGGAGCCCTACGAGCAGTACTTC
TRBV4-2	TRBJ1-3	NA	NA	CASSQDRQSSGNTIYF	TGTGCCAGCAGCCAAGACCGACAAAGCTCTGGAAACACCATATATTTT
TRBV4-2	TRBJ2-1	NA	NA	CASSHPSANNEQFF	TGTGCCAGCAGTCACCCCTCTGCGAATAATGAGCAGTTCTTC
TRBV4-1	TRBJ2-3	NA	NA	CASSHRFVVDTQYF	TGCGCCAGCAGCCACCGGTTTGTAGTAGATACGCAGTATTTT
TRBV29-1	TRBJ2-2	NA	TRBD2	CSVRGLAGDTGELFF	TGCAGCGTCCGCGGACTAGCGGGAGATACCGGGGAGCTGTTTTTT
TRBV5-4	TRBJ2-3	once	TRBD2	CASSGLAGADTQYF	TGTGCCAGCAGCGGACTAGCGGGAGCAGATACGCAGTATTTT
TRBV11-2	TRBJ2-7	once	NA	CASSLVPGSISYEQYF	TGTGCCAGCAGCTTAGTGCCGGGTTCAATCTCCTACGAGCAGTACTTC
TRBV6-5	TRBJ2-1	NA	NA	CASSLQGLPYNEQFF	TGTGCCAGCAGCCTACAGGGACTACCCTACAATGAGCAGTTCTTC
TRBV27	TRBJ1-1	NA	NA	CASSAQNPGTEAFF	TGTGCCAGCAGTGCCCAGAATCCAGGAACTGAAGCTTTCTTT
TRBV5-4	TRBJ2-1	NA	NA	CASSLIGPRSGEQFF	TGTGCCAGCAGCTTAATAGGCCCTCGGTCGGGTGAGCAGTTCTTC
TRBV4-1	TRBJ2-1	NA	TRBD2	CASSPGGLAGGIEQFF	TGCGCCAGCAGCCCCGGTGGGCTAGCGGGAGGTATTGAGCAGTTCTTC
TRBV7-9	TRBJ2-3	once	NA	CASSPPVQRADTQYF	TGTGCCAGCAGCCCCCCGGTTCAGAGGGCAGATACGCAGTATTTT
TRBV7-9	TRBJ2-1	once	NA	CASSSDSTGFF	TGTGCCAGCAGCTCGGACTCTACGGGGTTCTTC
TRBV21-1	TRBJ2-4	NA	NA	CASSPGKRSNIQYF	TGTGCCAGCAGTCCCGGGAAGCGGTCAAACATTCAGTACTTC
TRBV7-9	TRBJ1-4	NA	NA	CASSSTATTNEKLFF	TGTGCCAGCAGCTCGACAGCAACAACTAATGAAAAACTGTTTTTT
TRBV5-1	TRBJ1-1	NA	TRBD1	CASSYGTGGTEAFF	TGCGCCAGCAGCTACGGGACAGGGGGCACTGAAGCTTTCTTT
TRBV27	TRBJ2-1	once	NA	CASSVDRLYNEQFF	TGTGCCAGCAGTGTCGACAGGCTATACAATGAGCAGTTCTTC
TRBV13	TRBJ2-1	NA	TRBD2	CASSSLAGGPWDEQFF	TGTGCCAGCAGCTCTCTAGCGGGAGGGCCTTGGGATGAGCAGTTCTTC
TRBV9	TRBJ2-1	NA	NA	CASSVGRVRADEQFF	TGTGCCAGCAGCGTAGGGAGAGTGAGGGCTGATGAGCAGTTCTTC
TRBV6-6	TRBJ1-3	NA	TRBD1	CASSGQGGNTIYF	TGTGCCAGCAGTGGACAGGGTGGAAACACCATATATTTT
TRBV19	TRBJ2-3	NA	NA	CASTNLLTDTQYF	TGTGCCAGTACCAATCTTCTAACAGATACGCAGTATTTT
TRBV11-2	TRBJ1-1	NA	TRBD1	CASSSQGDTEAFF	TGTGCCAGCAGCTCCCAGGGGGACACTGAAGCTTTCTTT